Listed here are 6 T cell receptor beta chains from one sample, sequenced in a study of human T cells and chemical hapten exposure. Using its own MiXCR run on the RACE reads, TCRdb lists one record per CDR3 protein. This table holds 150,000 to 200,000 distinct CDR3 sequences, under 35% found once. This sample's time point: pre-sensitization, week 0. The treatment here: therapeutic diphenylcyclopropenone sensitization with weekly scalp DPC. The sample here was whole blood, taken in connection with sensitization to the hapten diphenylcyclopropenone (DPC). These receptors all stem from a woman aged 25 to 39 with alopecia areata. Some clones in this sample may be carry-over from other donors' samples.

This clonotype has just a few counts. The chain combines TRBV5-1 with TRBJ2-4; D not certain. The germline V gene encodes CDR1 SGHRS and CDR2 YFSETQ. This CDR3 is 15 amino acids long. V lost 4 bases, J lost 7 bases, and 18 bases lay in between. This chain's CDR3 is CASSLELTQGNIQYF. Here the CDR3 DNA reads TGCGCCAGCAGCCTGGAGCTAACCCAAGGGAACATTCAGTACTTC.

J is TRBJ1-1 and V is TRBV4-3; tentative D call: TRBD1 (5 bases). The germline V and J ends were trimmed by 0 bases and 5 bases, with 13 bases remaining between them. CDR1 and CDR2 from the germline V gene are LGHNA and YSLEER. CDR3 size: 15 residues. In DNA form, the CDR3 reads TGCGCCAGCAGCCAAGATCGAGGCAGGGCGACTGAAGCTTTCTTT. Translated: CASSQDRGRATEAFF.

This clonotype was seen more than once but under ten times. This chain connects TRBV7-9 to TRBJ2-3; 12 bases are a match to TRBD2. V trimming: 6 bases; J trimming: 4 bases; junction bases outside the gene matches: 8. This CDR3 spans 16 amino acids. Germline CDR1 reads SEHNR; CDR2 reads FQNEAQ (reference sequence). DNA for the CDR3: TGTGCCAGCAGTTCCGGGACTAGCGGGCATGCAGATACGCAGTATTTT. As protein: CASSSGTSGHADTQYF.

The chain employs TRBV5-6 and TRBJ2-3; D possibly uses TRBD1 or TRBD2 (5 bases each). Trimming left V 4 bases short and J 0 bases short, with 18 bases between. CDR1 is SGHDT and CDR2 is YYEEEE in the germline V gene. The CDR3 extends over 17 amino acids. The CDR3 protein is CASSPGVWGPSTDTQYF. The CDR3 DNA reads TGTGCCAGCAGCCCTGGGGTATGGGGACCTAGCACAGATACGCAGTATTTT.

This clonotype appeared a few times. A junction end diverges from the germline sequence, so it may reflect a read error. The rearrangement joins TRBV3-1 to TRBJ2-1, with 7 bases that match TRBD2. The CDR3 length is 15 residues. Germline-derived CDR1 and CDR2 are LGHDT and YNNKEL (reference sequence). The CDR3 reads CASRQAGTRYNEQFF. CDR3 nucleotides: TGTGCCAGCAGGCAAGCGGGAACGAGATACAATGAGCAGTTCTTC.

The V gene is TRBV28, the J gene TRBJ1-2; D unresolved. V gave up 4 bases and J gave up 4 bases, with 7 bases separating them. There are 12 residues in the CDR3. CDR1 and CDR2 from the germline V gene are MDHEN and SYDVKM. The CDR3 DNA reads TGTGCCAGCAGTTACCAGCGCTATGGCTACACCTTC. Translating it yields CASSYQRYGYTF.